Shown below are 2 T cell receptor beta chains from a single sample sequenced in a study of metastatic and nonmetastatic thyroid tumors. Each patient went into thyroid surgery without having received any treatment. TCRdb re-analyzed the PCR reads using MiXCR. The sample lists about 59,000 clones, 25% to 30% occurring once. Input material: blood. The source is a female donor with papillary thyroid cancer or a benign thyroid nodule (not recorded which). Some clones in this sample may be carry-over from other donors' samples.

Remarks on this clone: The sample has other DNA sequences that encode this CDR3 too. The genes are TRBV20-1 and TRBJ1-2; D not resolved. Germline lookup yields CDR1 DFQATT and CDR2 SNEGSKA (reference sequence). The length of the CDR3 is 10 residues. V gave up 6 bases and J gave up 3 bases, with 5 bases separating them. This CDR3 reads CSASDYGYTF. The CDR3 region has the DNA TGCAGTGCGTCAGACTATGGCTACACCTTC.

This clone has more than one count but fewer than ten. The chain has TRBV4-2 and TRBJ2-1; TRBD2 matches at 8 bases. Germline-derived CDR1 and CDR2 are LGHNA and YNFKEQ. CDR3 length: 14 amino acids. V shed 0 bases, J shed 8 bases, and the junction held 3 bases outside the gene matches. CDR3 sequence (DNA): TGTGCCAGCAGCCAAGACGCAGCGGGAGATGAGCAGTTCTTC. This translates into CASSQDAAGDEQFF.